These T cell receptor beta chains were read from a single sample in a study of metastatic and nonmetastatic thyroid tumors. TCRdb re-processed the PCR reads through MiXCR. The table includes 25,000 to 30,000 clones, roughly 24% detected once. Specimen: blood. These receptors were obtained from a female donor with papillary thyroid cancer or a benign thyroid nodule (not recorded which). Some clones in this sample may be carry-over from other donors' samples. The CDR3 runs from the conserved cysteine through the conserved F or W. The D gene is left open where the match is weak. A row's size may be missing; if present it is once, few, many or a size class.

TRBV15	TRBJ1-1	-	-	CATSSSQGNTEAFF	TGTGCCACCAGCAGTTCCCAGGGAAACACTGAAGCTTTCTTT
TRBV12-3/TRBV12-4	TRBJ1-6	-	medium-sized	CASRLSFANSPLHF	TGTGCCAGCAGATTGTCATTTGCCAATTCACCCCTCCACTTT
TRBV6-2/TRBV6-3	TRBJ2-1	-	medium-sized	CASSYSADYNEQFF	TGTGCCAGCAGTTACAGTGCTGATTACAATGAGCAGTTCTTC
TRBV6-1	TRBJ1-1	-	few	CASSEAAGWSTEAFF	TGTGCCAGCAGTGAAGCGGCGGGCTGGAGCACTGAAGCTTTCTTT
TRBV20-1	TRBJ1-2	-	-	CSAGGADYGYTF	TGCAGTGCGGGGGGGGCGGACTATGGCTACACCTTC
TRBV7-2	TRBJ2-7	-	-	CASSYRTAYEQYF	TGTGCCAGCAGCTACCGGACAGCCTACGAGCAGTACTTC
TRBV27	TRBJ2-1	-	-	CASMVASTREQFF	TGTGCCAGCATGGTTGCCAGCACCCGCGAGCAGTTCTTC
TRBV20-1	TRBJ1-2	-	few	CSARDLGGGYYGYTF	TGCAGTGCTAGAGATCTGGGAGGGGGGTACTATGGCTACACCTTC
TRBV4-2	TRBJ2-3	TRBD2	many	CASSPERRGYTDTQYF	TGTGCCAGCAGCCCAGAGCGGCGGGGGTACACAGATACGCAGTATTTT
TRBV5-1	TRBJ1-6	-	many	CASSFKLDSPLHF	TGCGCCAGCAGCTTTAAACTGGATTCACCCCTCCACTTT
TRBV12-3/TRBV12-4	TRBJ1-2	TRBD1	few	CASSRQGANYGYTF	TGTGCCAGCAGTCGACAGGGGGCTAACTATGGCTACACCTTC
TRBV5-1	TRBJ1-1	-	medium-sized	CASSDRGTEAFF	TGCGCCAGCTCTGACAGAGGCACTGAAGCTTTCTTT
TRBV15	TRBJ2-3	-	-	CSTSLEAGTDTQYF	TGTTCCACCAGCCTAGAGGCGGGCACAGATACGCAGTATTTT
TRBV7-8	TRBJ2-1	TRBD2	-	CASSLNPPSGSSGEQFF	TGTGCCAGCAGCTTAAATCCCCCTAGCGGGAGCTCGGGTGAGCAGTTCTTC
TRBV14	TRBJ1-5	-	many	CASSSGSNQPQHF	TGTGCCAGTTCTTCAGGGTCGAATCAGCCCCAGCATTTT
TRBV6-1	TRBJ1-2	-	few	CASSSPGHGLYCYTF	TGTGCCAGCAGCTCACCGGGACATGGGCTCTATTGCTACACCTTC
TRBV5-1	TRBJ1-6	-	-	CASSLWGAGSPLHF	TGCGCCAGCAGCTTGTGGGGGGCTGGATCACCCCTCCACTTT
TRBV12-3/TRBV12-4	TRBJ2-1	TRBD2	few	CAVSSPGLAGVNEQFF	TGTGCCGTCAGTTCACCGGGACTAGCGGGAGTGAATGAGCAGTTCTTC
TRBV15	TRBJ1-1	-	many	CATSRDTFRNTEAFF	TGTGCCACCAGCAGAGATACGTTCAGGAACACTGAAGCTTTCTTT
TRBV2	TRBJ1-6	TRBD1	many	CASSQQGADSNSPLHF	TGTGCCAGCAGCCAACAGGGGGCGGATTCCAATTCACCCCTCCACTTT
TRBV2	TRBJ2-2	TRBD2	-	CARGREGYTGELFF	TGTGCCAGGGGGCGGGAGGGCTACACCGGGGAGCTGTTTTTT
TRBV9	TRBJ1-6	-	many	CASSVEADNSPLHF	TGTGCCAGCAGCGTAGAGGCAGATAATTCACCCCTCCACTTT
TRBV24-1	TRBJ2-5	TRBD1	-	CAAMDRQETQYF	TGTGCCGCCATGGACAGGCAAGAGACCCAGTACTTC
TRBV14	TRBJ2-3	-	many	CASSQDTGLVDTQYF	TGTGCCAGCAGCCAAGATACAGGGTTAGTAGATACGCAGTATTTT
TRBV19	TRBJ2-2	-	-	CASSIVVITNTVKLFF	TGTGCCAGTAGTATCGTCGTGATTACGAACACCGTGAAGCTGTTTTTT
TRBV6-5	TRBJ2-2	-	few	CASSYFAGNTGELFF	TGTGCCAGCAGTTACTTTGCGGGAAACACCGGGGAGCTGTTTTTT
TRBV20-1	TRBJ1-5	-	-	CSAKWAIQPQHF	TGCAGTGCCAAGTGGGCGATTCAGCCCCAGCATTTT
TRBV27	TRBJ2-1	-	medium-sized	CASSLGPPQGEQFF	TGTGCCAGCAGTCTGGGACCGCCCCAGGGTGAGCAGTTCTTC
TRBV3-1	TRBJ2-5	-	many	CASSQVRASEGTQYF	TGTGCCAGCAGCCAAGTTCGGGCTAGCGAGGGGACCCAGTACTTC
TRBV2	TRBJ2-3	-	few	CASEMITDTQYF	TGCGCCAGCGAAATGATCACAGATACGCAGTATTTT
TRBV30	TRBJ1-5	-	few	CAWRSQPQHF	TGTGCCTGGCGGAGTCAGCCCCAGCATTTT
TRBV10-1	TRBJ2-1	-	medium-sized	CASSAGNEQFF	TGCGCCAGCAGTGCAGGTAATGAGCAGTTCTTC